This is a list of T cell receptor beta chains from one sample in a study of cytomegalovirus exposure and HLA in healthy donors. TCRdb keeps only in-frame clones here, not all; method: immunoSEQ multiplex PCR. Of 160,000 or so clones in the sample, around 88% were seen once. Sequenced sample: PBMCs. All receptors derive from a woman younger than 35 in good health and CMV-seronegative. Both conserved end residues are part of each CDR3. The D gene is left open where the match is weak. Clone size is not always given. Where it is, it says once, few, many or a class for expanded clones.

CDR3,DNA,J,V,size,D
CASSIRGGRASYEQYF,TGTGCCAGTAGTATACGCGGGGGGCGAGCCTCCTACGAGCAGTACTTC,TRBJ2-7,TRBV19,.,TRBD2
CSVVWSGRAGTDTQYF,TGCAGCGTTGTCTGGAGCGGGAGGGCCGGGACAGATACGCAGTATTTT,TRBJ2-3,TRBV29-1,.,TRBD2
CASSLERGEKLFF,TGTGCCAGCAGCTTGGAACGGGGTGAAAAACTGTTTTTT,TRBJ1-4,TRBV5-6,.,.
CASSPRLAANTGELFF,TGTGCCAGCAGCCCTCGACTAGCAGCGAACACCGGGGAGCTGTTTTTT,TRBJ2-2,TRBV5-4,.,TRBD2
CASSQDRSGGEKLFF,TGTGCCAGCAGCCAAGACAGGAGCGGGGGTGAAAAACTGTTTTTT,TRBJ1-4,TRBV4-2,.,.
CASRHKSYTGELFF,TGTGCCAGCAGACATAAAAGTTACACCGGGGAGCTGTTTTTT,TRBJ2-2,TRBV6-5,.,.
CASSDPHSGNTIYF,TGTGCCAGCAGTGACCCCCACTCTGGAAACACCATATATTTT,TRBJ1-3,TRBV6-1,.,.
CASSSYTDSQPQHF,TGTGCCAGCAGCTCTTATACCGACAGTCAGCCCCAGCATTTT,TRBJ1-5,TRBV7-9,.,.
CASREQGTGANVLTF,TGTGCCAGCCGTGAACAGGGGACTGGGGCCAACGTCCTGACTTTC,TRBJ2-6,TRBV28,.,TRBD1
CASSEPGGSGYTF,TGTGCCAGCAGTGAGCCCGGGGGTTCCGGCTACACCTTC,TRBJ1-2,TRBV2,.,.
CASSPRTKETQYF,TGTGCCAGCTCACCAAGGACTAAAGAGACCCAGTACTTC,TRBJ2-5,TRBV18,.,.
CASSTGQGGGWTEAFF,TGCGCCAGCAGCACGGGACAGGGTGGGGGTTGGACTGAAGCTTTCTTT,TRBJ1-1,TRBV5-1,.,TRBD1
CASSPPSGQGSQETQYF,TGTGCCAGCTCACCACCCAGTGGGCAGGGGAGTCAAGAGACCCAGTACTTC,TRBJ2-5,TRBV18,.,.
CASSGLKYEQYF,TGTGCCAGTAGCGGGCTCAAATACGAGCAGTACTTC,TRBJ2-7,TRBV6-1,.,TRBD2
CASSYGRGESDTQYF,TGTGCCAGCAGTTACGGCAGGGGGGAATCAGATACGCAGTATTTT,TRBJ2-3,TRBV6-5,many,.
CASSFGQGEGYERYF,TGTGCCAGCAGCTTCGGACAGGGCGAGGGTTACGAGCGGTACTTC,TRBJ2-7,TRBV9,.,TRBD1
CASRTMDRDRNEQYF,TGTGCCAGCAGAACCATGGACAGGGACAGGAACGAGCAGTACTTC,TRBJ2-7,TRBV28,.,TRBD1